The rows below give T cell receptor beta chains drawn from one sample of a study of identifying expanded T cells in peripheral blood. Sequencing was performed with immunoSEQ multiplex PCR; in TCRdb, only in-frame clones are kept and a portion is missing. The table includes under 150,000 clones, approximately 86% detected once. Sequences were obtained from blood. Every receptor here comes from a person between 18 and 69 years old in good health. CDR3s include the opening cysteine and the closing phenylalanine or tryptophan. Fields, in order: D gene, J gene, V gene, clone size, CDR3 DNA, CDR3 protein. D genes are given only for firm matches. Clone size appears in some rows only: once, few, many, or a class for an expanded clone.

D: .
J: TRBJ1-5
V: TRBV7-6
size: .
DNA: TGTGCCAGCAGTGAATCGGGTTCCTATAGCAATCAGCCCCAGCATTTT
CDR3: CASSESGSYSNQPQHF

D: .
J: TRBJ2-1
V: TRBV19
size: .
DNA: TGTGCCAGTAGTACCGACTACTGGCACAATGAGCAGTTCTTC
CDR3: CASSTDYWHNEQFF

D: TRBD1
J: TRBJ1-2
V: TRBV29-1
size: .
DNA: TGCAGCGTTCAGACAGGGGACTATGGCTACACCTTC
CDR3: CSVQTGDYGYTF

D: TRBD2
J: TRBJ2-5
V: TRBV12-5
size: .
DNA: TGTGCTAGTGGTTTGACAAGTTTCCTCGGGGGAGCGGGGGTGTCTGAGACCCAGTACTTC
CDR3: CASGLTSFLGGAGVSETQYF

D: .
J: TRBJ2-7
V: TRBV5-6
size: .
DNA: TGTGCCAGCAGGCCAACAGGGTTCTACGAGCAGTACTTC
CDR3: CASRPTGFYEQYF

D: .
J: TRBJ2-3
V: TRBV7-6
size: .
DNA: TGTGCCAGCAGCTGGTCTCGGGGCACAGATACGCAGTATTTT
CDR3: CASSWSRGTDTQYF

D: .
J: TRBJ1-5
V: TRBV7-8
size: .
DNA: TGTGCCAGCAGCGCCGAAGGGTCCGGGGGCAATCAGCCCCAGCATTTT
CDR3: CASSAEGSGGNQPQHF

D: TRBD1
J: TRBJ2-7
V: TRBV6-5
size: .
DNA: TGTGCCAGCAGTGCGGACAGGCGAAACTACGAGCAGTACTTC
CDR3: CASSADRRNYEQYF

D: .
J: TRBJ2-7
V: TRBV28
size: .
DNA: TGTGCCAGCAGAGTAGGCACGGCCTCCTACGAGCAGTACTTC
CDR3: CASRVGTASYEQYF

D: TRBD1
J: TRBJ2-3
V: TRBV7-9
size: .
DNA: TGTGCCAGCAGCGGGACAGGCGTTACAGATACGCAGTATTTT
CDR3: CASSGTGVTDTQYF

D: TRBD2
J: TRBJ2-6
V: TRBV7-3
size: .
DNA: TGTGCCAGCGGAACTAGCGGGGTACTCTCTGGGGCCAACGTCCTGACTTTC
CDR3: CASGTSGVLSGANVLTF

D: .
J: TRBJ2-7
V: TRBV19
size: once
DNA: TGTGCCAGTAGTAGCGTGCAGGGAGAATACGAGCAGTACTTC
CDR3: CASSSVQGEYEQYF

D: .
J: TRBJ1-1
V: TRBV5-1
size: .
DNA: TGCGCCAGCAGCTTGCTCCAGGTTTCGAACACTGAAGCTTTCTTT
CDR3: CASSLLQVSNTEAFF

D: .
J: TRBJ2-5
V: TRBV5-1
size: .
DNA: TGCGCCAGCAGCCCCCAAGGAGAGACCCAGTACTTC
CDR3: CASSPQGETQYF

D: .
J: TRBJ2-2
V: TRBV5-6
size: .
DNA: TGTGCCAGCAGCTTGGCCGCGGTATTGGGCACCGGGGAGCTGTTTTTT
CDR3: CASSLAAVLGTGELFF

D: TRBD1
J: TRBJ1-5
V: TRBV10-2
size: .
DNA: TGCGCCAGCAGTCAACAGGGGGAGCCCAATCAGCCCCAGCATTTT
CDR3: CASSQQGEPNQPQHF

D: .
J: TRBJ2-3
V: TRBV5-4
size: .
DNA: TGTGCCAGCAGCTCCCGCGACAGGCCAAGCACAGATACGCAGTATTTT
CDR3: CASSSRDRPSTDTQYF

D: TRBD1
J: TRBJ1-4
V: TRBV15
size: .
DNA: TGTGCCACCAGCAGGGCCGCGGGACAGGGGTATGAAAAACTGTTTTTT
CDR3: CATSRAAGQGYEKLFF

D: .
J: TRBJ2-5
V: TRBV29-1
size: .
DNA: TGCAGCGTTGTTACAGGCCAAGAGACCCAGTACTTC
CDR3: CSVVTGQETQYF

D: TRBD1
J: TRBJ2-4
V: TRBV6-6
size: once
DNA: TGTGCCACACGACAGGGGGTAGCCAAAAACATTCAGTACTTC
CDR3: CATRQGVAKNIQYF

D: .
J: TRBJ1-5
V: TRBV11-1
size: .
DNA: TGTGCCAGCAGCACTAGACAGAATAGCAATCAGCCCCAGCATTTT
CDR3: CASSTRQNSNQPQHF

D: .
J: TRBJ1-5
V: TRBV29-1
size: .
DNA: TGCAGCGCCGCTCCAGGGATAAGTCAGCCCCAGCATTTT
CDR3: CSAAPGISQPQHF

D: TRBD1
J: TRBJ2-7
V: TRBV6-5
size: .
DNA: TGTGCCAGCAGTCCGGGACAGGGCTCCTACGAGCAGTACTTC
CDR3: CASSPGQGSYEQYF

D: .
J: TRBJ2-3
V: TRBV5-4
size: .
DNA: TGTGCCAGCAGCTTGGGGAGGAGCGTTAGCACAGATACGCAGTATTTT
CDR3: CASSLGRSVSTDTQYF